A single TCR beta chain is shown here with its context. Germline V gene data show CDR1 as MGHDK and CDR2 as SYGVNS. V lost 5 bases and J 3 bases, leaving 17 bases between the germline ends. This CDR3 comprises 15 residues. In the original analysis: Amplifying reference gene primers gave estimates of nucleated cell counts. The repertoire was sequenced with immunoSEQ multiplex PCR; TCRdb's copy has only in-frame clones and lacks some. V and J calls and clone size come straight from that table; D and trimming were deduced from the DNA. The repertoire holds more than 80,000 clones, about 86% seen once, with 1.7% in the top ten. The sample originates from a study of blood T cell repertoires in COVID-19. Study at large: PBMCs, B-cell-depleted T cells, or T cells provided the cDNA or gDNA that made up the material.

Sequencing was performed on peripheral blood. This receptor was identified in a man older than 75 with acute or convalescent COVID-19. The V gene is TRBV25-1, the J gene TRBJ2-7; possibly TRBD1 for D (6 bases). The CDR3 sequence: CASSKSGQGLYEQYF. The CDR3, as DNA: TGTGCCAGCAGTAAGTCGGGACAAGGCCTCTACGAGCAGTACTTC.